The rows below give T cell receptor beta chains drawn from one sample of a study of OX40 agonist ivuxolimab in advanced cancers. Repertoires were generated with immunoSEQ multiplex PCR, while TCRdb's copy carries only in-frame clones and drops some. The sample lists tens of thousands of clones, less than 90% occurring once. The material was CD4+ or CD8+ T cells sorted from blood, obtained in a trial of the OX40 agonist ivuxolimab. Every receptor here comes from an adult with an advanced solid tumor such as melanoma, head and neck, liver or kidney cancer. Both conserved end residues are part of each CDR3. D genes are given only for firm matches. Expanded clones are given a class, and other clones once, few, many or no size at all.

d_gene	v_gene	abundance	j_gene	CDR3nt	CDR3aa
TRBD2	TRBV7-8	NA	TRBJ2-7	TGTGCCAGCAGCAAAGGTGGGACTAGTAACTACGAGCAGTACTTC	CASSKGGTSNYEQYF
TRBD2	TRBV6-6	NA	TRBJ2-7	TGTGCCAGCCGAAGAAAGGCTAGCGGGGACGAGCAGTACTTC	CASRRKASGDEQYF
NA	TRBV7-2	NA	TRBJ1-2	TGTGCCAGAGGGCCGACTCGTTATGGCTACACCTTC	CARGPTRYGYTF
NA	TRBV6-5	NA	TRBJ1-5	TGTGCCAGCAGTGAAGAAGGAGGCAATCAGCCCCAGCATTTT	CASSEEGGNQPQHF
NA	TRBV9	NA	TRBJ1-2	TGTGCCAGCAGCCGGGGGACGGACTATGGCTACACCTTC	CASSRGTDYGYTF
NA	TRBV25-1	once	TRBJ2-2	TGTGCCAGCAGTGCCCCCGGGACCCGCACCGGGGAGCTGTTTTTT	CASSAPGTRTGELFF
NA	TRBV7-9	NA	TRBJ2-7	TGTGCCAGCAGCTTGACAGTTCGGTACGAGCAGTACTTC	CASSLTVRYEQYF
NA	TRBV28	NA	TRBJ2-2	TGTGCCAGCAGTTTATTAGGGGGTCCCGGGGAGCTGTTTTTT	CASSLLGGPGELFF
TRBD2	TRBV7-3	NA	TRBJ2-1	TGTGCCAGCAGCTTAAGCGGGGGGGCCCGTGGGAATGAGCAGTTCTTC	CASSLSGGARGNEQFF
TRBD1	TRBV18	NA	TRBJ2-4	TGTGCCAGCTCGATAGACAGGGGAGCCAAAAACATTCAGTACTTC	CASSIDRGAKNIQYF
TRBD1	TRBV2	NA	TRBJ1-4	TGTGCCAGCAGGGGACAGGGGTCTAATGAAAAACTGTTTTTT	CASRGQGSNEKLFF
NA	TRBV11-3	once	TRBJ1-5	TGTGCCGGCCTCGGACGGGCCTATAGCAATCAGCCCCAGCATTTT	CAGLGRAYSNQPQHF
TRBD2	TRBV5-5	few	TRBJ2-7	TGTGCCAGCAGCCTCGGGAGGCTCGGGGAGCAGTACTTC	CASSLGRLGEQYF
NA	TRBV28	NA	TRBJ2-5	TGTGCCAGCAGCGAGTCCTGGGCAGAAGAGACCCAGTACTTC	CASSESWAEETQYF
NA	TRBV30	NA	TRBJ2-7	TGTGCCTGGACGGGTGGGAGCCGGGGAGGTCCCTCCTACGAGCAGTACTTC	CAWTGGSRGGPSYEQYF
TRBD1	TRBV10-3	NA	TRBJ2-3	TGTGCCATCACCCCTGGGACAGGGGGCAAAGATACGCAGTATTTT	CAITPGTGGKDTQYF
TRBD1	TRBV15	NA	TRBJ1-5	TGTGCCACCAGCAGAGACAGGGGGCAGGGTCAGCCCCAGCATTTT	CATSRDRGQGQPQHF
TRBD1	TRBV25-1	NA	TRBJ2-7	TGTGCCAGCAGTGACGACAGGGCCTACGAGCAGTACTTC	CASSDDRAYEQYF
NA	TRBV2	NA	TRBJ1-2	TGTGCCAGCTTCCTTCAGAGGGGGGGAGGCTACACCTTC	CASFLQRGGGYTF
TRBD2	TRBV9	NA	TRBJ2-5	TGTGCCAGCAGCGTTAGCGGGGGGCACCAAGAGACCCAGTACTTC	CASSVSGGHQETQYF
NA	TRBV30	NA	TRBJ2-7	TGTGCCTGGAGGGGCAGGGGCACCACCTACGAGCAGTACTTC	CAWRGRGTTYEQYF
NA	TRBV5-4	few	TRBJ1-2	TGTGCCAGCAGCTTGTACGGCCAGCCCCGTGGCTACACCTTC	CASSLYGQPRGYTF
NA	TRBV6-5	NA	TRBJ1-6	TGTGCCAGCAGCCTGACGGCCCAGTATTCACCCCTCCACTTT	CASSLTAQYSPLHF
NA	TRBV5-6	few	TRBJ2-7	TGTGCCAGCAGCTTATATTACAGAACCCAGACTTACGAGCAGTACTTC	CASSLYYRTQTYEQYF
NA	TRBV2	NA	TRBJ1-2	TGTGCCAGCACCCCGGCGGCCTATGGCTACACCTTC	CASTPAAYGYTF
NA	TRBV27	NA	TRBJ2-1	TGTGCCAGCAGTACTCTGGCGGGCTCGGGGAATGAGCAGTTCTTC	CASSTLAGSGNEQFF
TRBD1	TRBV7-9	NA	TRBJ1-3	TGTGCCAGCAGCTTCAGGGGGGCTGGAAACACCATATATTTT	CASSFRGAGNTIYF
TRBD1	TRBV27	NA	TRBJ1-5	TGTGCCAGCAGTCGAGGACAGGGAGCATTGGGCAATCAGCCCCAGCATTTT	CASSRGQGALGNQPQHF
NA	TRBV5-5	NA	TRBJ2-2	TGTGCCAGCAGCCCAGGGCAGGGCTACACCGGGGAGCTGTTTTTT	CASSPGQGYTGELFF
NA	TRBV5-1	NA	TRBJ1-6	TGCGCCAGCAGCTTACAGGACCAGGGATCACCCCTCCACTTT	CASSLQDQGSPLHF
NA	TRBV4-1	NA	TRBJ2-3	TGCGCCAGCAGCCAGGCAGTGAGGACGTACGCAGATACGCAGTATTTT	CASSQAVRTYADTQYF
TRBD1	TRBV5-8	NA	TRBJ1-1	TGTGCCAGCAGCTTGGGACAGGGGGCTTTCTTT	CASSLGQGAFF
TRBD2	TRBV6-6	NA	TRBJ2-2	TGTGCCAGCAGTCTAACTAGCGGGGCGGTGAGCGGGGAGCTGTTTTTT	CASSLTSGAVSGELFF
NA	TRBV12-5	NA	TRBJ1-2	TGTGCTAGTGGTTTGGACCCGGCCAGCTATGGCTACACCTTC	CASGLDPASYGYTF
TRBD1	TRBV6-5	NA	TRBJ2-7	TGTGCCAGCAGTTACCGACCGACAGGGGTCTACGAGCAGTACTTC	CASSYRPTGVYEQYF
NA	TRBV6-1	NA	TRBJ2-7	TGTGCCAGCAGTGAAAGTTCGGGGCAGATTATAGCCTACGAGCAGTACTTC	CASSESSGQIIAYEQYF
TRBD1	TRBV14	NA	TRBJ2-7	TGTGCCAGCAGCCCGGGGGGTATACAGGGGGCTTACGAGCAGTACTTC	CASSPGGIQGAYEQYF
NA	TRBV5-1	NA	TRBJ1-1	TGCGCCAGCAGCTTGGCTGGGGAAACTGAAGCTTTCTTT	CASSLAGETEAFF
NA	TRBV5-5	NA	TRBJ1-5	TGTGCCAGCAGCTTGGAACCCGGGGGGCAGCCCCAGCATTTT	CASSLEPGGQPQHF
NA	TRBV11-3	NA	TRBJ2-5	TGTGCCAGCAGCCGAACAACGGCCTCCAGGGTCCAAGAGACCCAGTACTTC	CASSRTTASRVQETQYF
TRBD1	TRBV2	NA	TRBJ1-5	TGTGCCAGCAGTGGGACAGGGTTTCATCAGCCCCAGCATTTT	CASSGTGFHQPQHF
TRBD2	TRBV7-3	once	TRBJ2-1	TGTGCCAGCAGCCAGGGACTAGCGGGGGACGGCGAGCAGTTCTTC	CASSQGLAGDGEQFF
TRBD1	TRBV2	few	TRBJ1-6	TGTGCCAGCAGTACCGGGACAGCAAATTCACCCCTCCACTTT	CASSTGTANSPLHF
NA	TRBV15	NA	TRBJ2-2	TGTGCCACCAGCAGAGACTCAGGTTACACCGGGGAGCTGTTTTTT	CATSRDSGYTGELFF
NA	TRBV29-1	NA	TRBJ2-7	TGCAGCGTCGCCCCAGGACTGGGGGCCTACGAGCAGTACTTC	CSVAPGLGAYEQYF
TRBD1	TRBV6-1	few	TRBJ2-6	TGTGCCAGCAGTGAAAGGGGACAGGGGGCTTTGCTGGGGGCCAACGTCCTGACTTTC	CASSERGQGALLGANVLTF
TRBD1	TRBV7-8	once	TRBJ1-2	TGTGCCAGCAGCTTAGAGGGCAGGGGGTCTATTAACTATGGCTACACCTTC	CASSLEGRGSINYGYTF
NA	TRBV7-9	few	TRBJ1-6	TGTGCCAGCAGCTTAGCTTCACCCCTCCACTTT	CASSLASPLHF
NA	TRBV7-9	NA	TRBJ2-7	TGTGCCAGCAGCTTAGCCGTAGGGACTCCCCTCGAGCAGTACTTC	CASSLAVGTPLEQYF
NA	TRBV5-6	NA	TRBJ1-1	TGTGCCAGCAGCTTGGGAGGGCGTCGTGCTTTCTTT	CASSLGGRRAFF
NA	TRBV19	NA	TRBJ1-2	TGTGCCAGTAGTACGGATCGTCGGCCTGGTTATGGTGGCTACACCTTC	CASSTDRRPGYGGYTF